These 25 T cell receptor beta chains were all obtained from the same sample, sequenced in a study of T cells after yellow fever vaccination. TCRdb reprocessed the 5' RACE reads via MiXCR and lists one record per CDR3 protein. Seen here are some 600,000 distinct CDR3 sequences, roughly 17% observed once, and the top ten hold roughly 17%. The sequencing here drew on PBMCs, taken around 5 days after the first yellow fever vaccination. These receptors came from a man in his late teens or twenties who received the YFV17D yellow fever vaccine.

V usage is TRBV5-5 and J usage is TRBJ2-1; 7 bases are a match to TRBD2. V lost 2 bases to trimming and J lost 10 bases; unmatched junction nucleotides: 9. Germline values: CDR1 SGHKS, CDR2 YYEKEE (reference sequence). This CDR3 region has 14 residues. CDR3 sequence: CASSFLAELDEQFF. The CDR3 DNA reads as TGTGCCAGCAGCTTCCTAGCGGAGCTCGACGAGCAGTTCTTC.

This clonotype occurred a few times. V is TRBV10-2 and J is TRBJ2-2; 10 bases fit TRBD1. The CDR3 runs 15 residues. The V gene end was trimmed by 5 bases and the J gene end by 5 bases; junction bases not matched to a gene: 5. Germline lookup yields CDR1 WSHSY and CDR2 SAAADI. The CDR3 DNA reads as TGCGCCAGCAGTTTTAAGGACAGGGGGACCGGGGAGCTGTTTTTT. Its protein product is CASSFKDRGTGELFF.

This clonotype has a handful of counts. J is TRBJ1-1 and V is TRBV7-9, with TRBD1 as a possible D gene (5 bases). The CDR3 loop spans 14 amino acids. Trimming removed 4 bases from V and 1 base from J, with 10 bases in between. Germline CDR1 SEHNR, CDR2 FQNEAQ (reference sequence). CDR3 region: CASSYRGGNTEAFF. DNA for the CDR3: TGTGCCAGCAGCTACCGGGGGGGGAACACTGAAGCTTTCTTT. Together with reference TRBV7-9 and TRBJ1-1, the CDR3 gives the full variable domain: DTGVSQNPRHKITKRGQNVTFRCDPISEHNRLYWYRQTLGQGPEFLTYFQNEAQLEKSRLLSDRFSAERPKGSFSTLEIQRTEQGDSAMYLCASSYRGGNTEAFFGQGTRLTVV.

This CDR3 reads CASSLQKRQGGYEQYV. CDR3 DNA: TGCGCCAGCAGCCTCCAAAAGCGCCAGGGAGGGTACGAGCAGTACGTC. The chain joins TRBV4-1 to TRBJ2-7, with 7 bases identical to TRBD2. This CDR3 contains 16 residues. V trimming: 4 bases; J trimming: 4 bases; junction bases outside the gene matches: 13. Looked up from germline, CDR1 is MGHRA and CDR2 is YSYEKL.

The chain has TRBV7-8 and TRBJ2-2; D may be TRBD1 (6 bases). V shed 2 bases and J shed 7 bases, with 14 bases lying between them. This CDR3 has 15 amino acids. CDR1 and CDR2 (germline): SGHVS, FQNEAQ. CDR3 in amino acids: CASSLNRVLNGELFF. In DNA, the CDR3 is TGTGCCAGCAGCTTAAACAGGGTCCTTAACGGGGAGCTGTTTTTT.

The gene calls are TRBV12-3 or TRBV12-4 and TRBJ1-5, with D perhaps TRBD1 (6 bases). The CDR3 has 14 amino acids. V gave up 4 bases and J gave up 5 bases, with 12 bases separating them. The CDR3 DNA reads TGTGCCAGCAGTTACGCCAGGGGATATCAGCCCCAGCATTTT. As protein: CASSYARGYQPQHF.

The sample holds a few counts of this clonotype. In DNA, the CDR3 is TGTGCCAGCAGCCAGGGACCTTCAGATACGCAGTATTTT. Translated: CASSQGPSDTQYF. This chain uses TRBV11-2 with TRBJ2-3; D may be TRBD1 or TRBD2 (5 bases each). The CDR3 extends over 13 amino acids. The V end lost 5 bases, the J end lost 4 bases, and 10 bases lay between the germline ends. CDR1 and CDR2 from the germline V gene are SGHAT and FQNNGV.

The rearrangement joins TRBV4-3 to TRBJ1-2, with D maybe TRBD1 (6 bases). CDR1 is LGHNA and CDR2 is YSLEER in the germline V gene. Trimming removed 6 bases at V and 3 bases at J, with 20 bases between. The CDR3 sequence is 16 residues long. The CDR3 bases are TGCGCCAGCAGTAATTACGAGGGGGTTCGGTACTATGGCTACACCTTC. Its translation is CASSNYEGVRYYGYTF.

Written as DNA, the CDR3 is TGTGCCAGCAGCTTCCAACAGGGACGGGGTCTGGCCCAGCATTTT. It specifies CASSFQQGRGLAQHF. This rearrangement joins TRBV5-6 to TRBJ1-5, with D possibly being TRBD1 (6 bases). The CDR3 spans 15 residues. Germline V gene lookup returns CDR1 SGHDT and CDR2 YYEEEE. Trimming shortened V by 2 bases and J by 11 bases, and 20 bases separated the two germline ends.

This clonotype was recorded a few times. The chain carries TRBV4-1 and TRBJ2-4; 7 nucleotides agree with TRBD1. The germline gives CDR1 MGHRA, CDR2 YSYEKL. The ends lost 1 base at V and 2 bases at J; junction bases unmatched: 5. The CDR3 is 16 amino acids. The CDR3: CASSQGQGGSKNIQYF. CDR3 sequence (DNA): TGCGCCAGCAGCCAAGGACAGGGTGGGTCCAAAAACATTCAGTACTTC.

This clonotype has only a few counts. The CDR3 reads CASSKLGGGFSDTQYF. The DNA for the CDR3 is TGTGCCAGCAGCAAGCTCGGGGGCGGCTTTTCAGATACGCAGTATTTT. The chain uses TRBV14 and TRBJ2-3; D is perhaps TRBD1 or TRBD2 (6 bases each). The CDR3 runs 16 residues. The germline gives CDR1 SGHDN, CDR2 FVKESK. V shed 5 bases and J shed 4 bases, with 19 bases lying between them.

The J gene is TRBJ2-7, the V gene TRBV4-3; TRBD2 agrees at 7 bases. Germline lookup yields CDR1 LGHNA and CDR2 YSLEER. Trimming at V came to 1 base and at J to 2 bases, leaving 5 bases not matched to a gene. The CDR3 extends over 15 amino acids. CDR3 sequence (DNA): TGCGCCAGCAGCCAAGCGCCTAGCGGAACCTACGAGCAGTACTTC. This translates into CASSQAPSGTYEQYF.

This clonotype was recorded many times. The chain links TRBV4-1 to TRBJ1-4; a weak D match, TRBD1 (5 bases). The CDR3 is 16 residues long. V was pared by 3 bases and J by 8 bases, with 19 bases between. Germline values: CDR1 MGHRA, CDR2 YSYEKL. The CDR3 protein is CASSQNSGTAEEKLFF. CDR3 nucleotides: TGCGCCAGCAGCCAGAATTCCGGGACCGCGGAAGAAAAACTGTTTTTT.

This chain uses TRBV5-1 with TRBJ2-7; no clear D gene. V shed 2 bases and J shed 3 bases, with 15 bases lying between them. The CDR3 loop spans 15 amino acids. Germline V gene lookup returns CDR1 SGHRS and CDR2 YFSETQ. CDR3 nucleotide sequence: TGCGCCAGCAGCTTAGACCCAGGACGGAACTACGAGCAGTACTTC. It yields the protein CASSLDPGRNYEQYF.

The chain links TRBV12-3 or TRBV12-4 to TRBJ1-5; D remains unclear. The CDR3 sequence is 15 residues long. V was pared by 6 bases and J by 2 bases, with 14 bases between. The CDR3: CASSTETEGNQPQHF. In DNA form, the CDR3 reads TGTGCCAGCAGCACCGAGACCGAAGGCAATCAGCCCCAGCATTTT.

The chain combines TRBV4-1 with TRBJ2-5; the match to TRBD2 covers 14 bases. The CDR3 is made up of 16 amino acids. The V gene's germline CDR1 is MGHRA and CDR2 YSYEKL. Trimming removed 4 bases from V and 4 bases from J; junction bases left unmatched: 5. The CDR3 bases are TGCGCCAGCAGCCGACTAGCGGGGGGGCCAGGAGAGACCCAGTACTTC. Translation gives CASSRLAGGPGETQYF.

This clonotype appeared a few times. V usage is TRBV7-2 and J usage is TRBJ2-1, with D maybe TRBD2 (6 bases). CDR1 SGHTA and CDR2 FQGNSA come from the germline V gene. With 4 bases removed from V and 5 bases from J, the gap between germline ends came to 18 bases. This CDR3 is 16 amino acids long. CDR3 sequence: CASSSRDSFRHNEQFF. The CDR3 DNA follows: TGTGCCAGCAGCTCCCGGGACTCCTTTCGACACAATGAGCAGTTCTTC. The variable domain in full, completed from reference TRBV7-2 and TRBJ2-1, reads GAGVSQSPSNKVTEKGKDVELRCDPISGHTALYWYRQSLGQGLEFLIYFQGNSAPDKSGLPSDRFSAERTGGSVSTLTIQRTQQEDSAVYLCASSSRDSFRHNEQFFGPGTRLTVL.

CDR3 sequence reads: CASSLDFPGLLNTEAFF. CDR3 sequence (DNA): TGCGCCAGCAGCTTGGATTTCCCGGGCCTCTTGAACACTGAAGCTTTCTTT. The J gene is TRBJ1-1, the V gene TRBV5-1, with D hard to call. There are 17 residues in the CDR3. V lost 0 bases and J lost 0, with 15 bases in between. The germline V gene has CDR1 SGHRS and CDR2 YFSETQ.

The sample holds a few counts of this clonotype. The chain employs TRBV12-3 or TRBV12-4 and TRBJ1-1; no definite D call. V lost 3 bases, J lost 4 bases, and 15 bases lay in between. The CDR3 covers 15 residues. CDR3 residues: CASSFEGPLGTEAFF. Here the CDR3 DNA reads TGTGCCAGCAGTTTCGAGGGCCCCTTGGGCACTGAAGCTTTCTTT.

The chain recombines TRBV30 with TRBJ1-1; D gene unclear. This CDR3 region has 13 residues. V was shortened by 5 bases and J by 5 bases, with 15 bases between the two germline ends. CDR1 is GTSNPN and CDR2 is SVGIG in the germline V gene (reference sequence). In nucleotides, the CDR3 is TGTGCCTGGGAGGGTTCCCTGGGGACTGAAGCTTTCTTT. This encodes CAWEGSLGTEAFF.

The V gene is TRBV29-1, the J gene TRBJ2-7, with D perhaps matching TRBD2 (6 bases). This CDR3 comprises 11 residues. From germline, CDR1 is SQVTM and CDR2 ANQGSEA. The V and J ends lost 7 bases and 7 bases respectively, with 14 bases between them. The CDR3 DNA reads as TGCAGCGGTCGGGGGTACCGAGAGCAGTACTTC. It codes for CSGRGYREQYF.

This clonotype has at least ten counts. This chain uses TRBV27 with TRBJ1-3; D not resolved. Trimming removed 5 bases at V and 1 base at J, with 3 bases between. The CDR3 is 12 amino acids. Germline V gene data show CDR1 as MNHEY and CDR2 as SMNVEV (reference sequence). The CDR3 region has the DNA TGTGCCAGCAGTCGTTCTGGAAACACCATATATTTT. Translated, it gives CASSRSGNTIYF.

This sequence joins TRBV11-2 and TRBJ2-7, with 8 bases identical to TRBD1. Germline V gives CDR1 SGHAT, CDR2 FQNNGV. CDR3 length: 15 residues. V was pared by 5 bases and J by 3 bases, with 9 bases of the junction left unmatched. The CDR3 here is CASSNLRGQRYEQYF. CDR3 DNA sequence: TGTGCCAGCAGCAACCTCAGGGGGCAACGCTACGAGCAGTACTTC.

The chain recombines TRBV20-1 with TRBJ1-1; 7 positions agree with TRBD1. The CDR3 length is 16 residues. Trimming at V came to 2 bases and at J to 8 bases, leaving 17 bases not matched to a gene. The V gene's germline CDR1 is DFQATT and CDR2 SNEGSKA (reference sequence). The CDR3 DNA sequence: TGCAGTGCTAGACCTCCCAGGGGGACAGACATTAAAGAAGCTTTCTTT. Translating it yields CSARPPRGTDIKEAFF.

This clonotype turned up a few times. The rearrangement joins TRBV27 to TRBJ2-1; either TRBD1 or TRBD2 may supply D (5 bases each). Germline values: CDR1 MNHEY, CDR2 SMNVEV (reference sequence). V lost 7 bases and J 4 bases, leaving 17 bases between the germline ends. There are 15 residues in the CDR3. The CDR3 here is CASTPNRGAYNEQFF. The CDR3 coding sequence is TGTGCCAGCACCCCTAATCGAGGGGCATACAATGAGCAGTTCTTC.